The 31 T cell receptor delta chains in this list originate from one sample, sequenced in a study of γδ T cells in repeated Plasmodium falciparum infection (dated by TCRdb to the early 2020s). The library was prepared using multiplex PCR. The instrument given in TCRdb is Illumina MiSeq. With CATT, TCRdb called clones again from the public reads; duplicate DNA rows were later joined. The sample table shows about 50,000 delta-chain clones, and roughly 1.9% are seen once. The ten most abundant clones make up about 23% of the sample. For bulk TCR repertoire analysis, Vgamma9/Vdelta2+ and Vdelta2-negative gammadelta T cell populations were flow-sorted out of peripheral blood mononuclear cells. The sequencing input was gamma-delta T cells from blood. These receptors all stem from a pool of human donors (malaria-infected and uninfected, not separated).

About this clone: With only one base between it and a far larger clone, this is likely a read error. Other DNA variants within this sample encode the same CDR3. CDR3 sequence (DNA): TGTGCTCTCGGGGAGCTGCTTCCTCACCCCACGTACTGGGGGATACGTCATGACACCGATAAACTCATCTTT. Translating gives CALGELLPHPTYWGIRHDTDKLIF. V is TRDV1 and J is TRDJ1, with 13 nucleotides matching TRDD3. TCRdb leaves out the J gene; it was filled in here by matching the DNA to germline. The germline V gene has CDR1 TSWWSYY and CDR2 QGS. The CDR3 is 24 residues long.

This clone was seen a few times. A far larger clone is one nucleotide away, so this likely arose from a read error. Other DNA sequences of this sample code for an identical CDR3. The chain recombines TRDV2 with TRDJ1, with D possibly matching TRDD3 (5 bases). Here the J gene was assigned by germline matching of the DNA, as TCRdb has none. The CDR3 has 14 residues. Germline lookup yields CDR1 GEAIGNYY and CDR2 EKD. The CDR3 loop is CACDTLTGTDKLIF. CDR3 DNA sequence: TGCGCCTGTGACACGCTTACTGGTACCGATAAACTCATCTTT.

As regards this clone: A far larger clone is a single base away, which makes a read error likely. Other DNA sequences in the same sample also yield this CDR3. V gene TRAV38-2/DV8 combines with J gene TRDJ1, with TRDD3 identical over 11 bases. TCRdb records no J gene; here it was assigned by comparing the DNA to germline. After removal of 5 bases from V and 4 bases from J, the junction contained 22 bases not matched to a gene. The CDR3 totals 20 residues. The germline V gene encodes CDR1 TSESDYY and CDR2 QEAYKQQN. CDR3 sequence: CAYSSPLLGGYAGQSDKLIF. The DNA for the CDR3 is TGTGCTTATAGCTCCCCCCTACTTGGGGGATACGCGGGCCAGAGCGATAAACTCATCTTT.

In the case of this clone: The protein in TCRdb stems from a much larger clone and differs at residue 6 from this DNA's translation, likely a read error; here the protein is translated from the DNA. The rearrangement joins TRDV1 to TRDJ1, with a possible D match to TRDD3 (5 bases). TCRdb supplies no J gene; here it was assigned by aligning the nucleotide sequence to germline. Germline V gene lookup returns CDR1 TSWWSYY and CDR2 QGS. This CDR3 contains 15 residues. V was cut by 5 bases and J by 2 bases, with 15 bases left in between. CDR3: CALGSPGGGTDKLIF. The CDR3 DNA reads TGTGCTCTTGGGTCCCCCGGGGGGGGGACCGATAAACTCATCTTT.

Notes on this clone: TCRdb's protein, taken from a much larger clone, differs from this DNA's translation at residue 6, likely owing to a read error; the protein displayed comes from the DNA. The CDR3 reads CAYRSTTPPGLGDNFADKLIF. CDR3 nucleotide sequence: TGTGCTTATAGGAGCACGACCCCGCCTGGCCTGGGGGATAACTTCGCCGATAAACTCATCTTT. The chain uses TRAV38-2/DV8 and TRDJ1, with TRDD3 matching over 10 bases. Germline matching of the DNA provided the J gene here, since TCRdb leaves it blank. With 1 base clipped from V and 3 bases from J, the junction kept 21 bases outside the gene matches. This CDR3 region has 21 residues. Germline V CDR1 and CDR2: TSESDYY, QEAYKQQN.

This clone was observed at least ten times. The TCRdb protein comes from a much larger clone and disagrees with this DNA's translation at residue 5, likely due to a read error; the protein given here is derived from the DNA. This chain joins TRDV2 and TRDJ1; 10 bases match TRDD3. The CDR3 spans 15 residues. CDR1 is GEAIGNYY, CDR2 EKD, per germline. V trimming: 2 bases; J trimming: 8 bases; junction bases outside the gene matches: 10. CDR3 region: CACDRLGDRENKLIF. The CDR3 bases are TGTGCCTGTGACAGGCTGGGGGATAGAGAAAACAAACTCATCTTT.

Notes on this clone: This probably arose from a read error, given a far larger clone one base away. The same CDR3 also results from other DNA sequences found in this sample. V and J are TRDV2 and TRDJ1; 9 bases are a match to TRDD3. The CDR3 runs 15 residues. Germline assignment: CDR1 GEAIGNYY and CDR2 EKD. CDR3 DNA: TGTGCCTGTGACATGTTGGGGGGGATACCCGATAAACTAATCTTT. It specifies CACDMLGGIPDKLIF.

Concerning this clone itself: TCRdb shows a much larger clone's protein in place of this DNA's translation, and the two differ at residue 19, likely through a read error; the protein shown is translated from the DNA. The V gene call reads TRDV1; no J gene was called; the table's D gene call, TRDD3, was not cross checked with the DNA. Germline CDR1 and CDR2: TSWWSYY and QGS. The CDR3 spans 21 residues. CDR3 sequence reads: CALGLPFRARGIPKRSDKFIF. In DNA, the CDR3 is TGTGCTCTTGGGCTTCCTTTCCGAGCAAGGGGGATACCGAAGAGGTCCGATAAATTCATCTTT.

With respect to this clone: TCRdb records a much larger clone's protein for this DNA, with a difference at residue 5 that likely arises from a read error; the protein given is the translation of the DNA. This chain connects TRDV1 to TRDJ1, with D maybe TRDD3 (6 bases). TCRdb carries no J gene annotation; the J gene was assigned here by matching the DNA with germline. The germline V gene encodes CDR1 TSWWSYY and CDR2 QGS. The CDR3 runs to 16 residues. V shed 4 bases and J shed 9 bases, with 24 bases lying between them. The CDR3 sequence is CALGGMVRRYASELIF. Here the CDR3 DNA reads TGTGCTCTTGGGGGAATGGTTAGGAGATACGCGAGCGAACTCATCTTT.

This clone appeared many times. Since a far larger clone is one base different, this is likely a read error. Other DNA sequences in this sample translate to the same CDR3. The CDR3 protein is CALGKPYWGIAGTDKLIF. CDR3 DNA sequence: TGTGCTCTTGGGAAACCGTACTGGGGGATAGCGGGCACCGATAAACTCATCTTC. The V gene reported is TRDV1; the J gene is uncalled; the table gives TRDD3 as D, unverified against the DNA. Germline V gene lookup returns CDR1 TSWWSYY and CDR2 QGS. The CDR3 covers 18 residues.

For this clone: The protein given by TCRdb reflects a much larger clone and differs at residue 12 from this DNA's translation, likely from a read error; the protein shown is the DNA's translation. The V gene is TRDV3, the J gene TRDJ1; 8 bases match TRDD2. TCRdb does not report a J gene; here it was assigned by matching the DNA to germline references. Germline CDR1 TVYSNPD, CDR2 GDNSRS (reference sequence). The CDR3 consists of 22 residues. Trimming at V came to 1 base and at J to 2 bases, leaving 30 bases not matched to a gene. This CDR3 reads CAFTDSSYSGTEAYGWTDKLIF. The CDR3 nucleotides read TGTGCCTTTACCGATTCTTCCTACAGTGGTACTGAGGCGTACGGGTGGACCGATAAACTCATCTTT.

This clone was observed at least ten times. TCRdb's protein, taken from a much larger clone, differs from this DNA's translation at residue 7, likely owing to a read error; the protein displayed comes from the DNA. The chain recombines TRDV1 with TRDJ1; 12 nucleotides align to TRDD3. TCRdb leaves out the J gene; it was filled in here by matching the DNA to germline. Germline V CDR1 and CDR2: TSWWSYY, QGS. The V and J ends lost 5 bases and 5 bases, in that order; junction bases with no gene match: 21. There are 20 residues in the CDR3. CDR3 sequence: CALGRGETPWTGGYRDKLIF. In DNA form, the CDR3 reads TGTGCTCTTGGGAGAGGGGAGACCCCCTGGACTGGGGGATACCGAGATAAACTCATCTTT.

Points on this clone: A far larger clone is only one base removed, so a read error is likely. Other DNA sequences in this specimen translate into the identical CDR3. In DNA, the CDR3 is TGTGCTCTTGGGGAGTACTCTCCGTTTAATGCGGCTAGCTGGGGGATCTTGTACACCGATAAACTCATCTTT. Translation gives CALGEYSPFNAASWGILYTDKLIF. The chain couples TRDV1 to TRDJ1; TRDD3 aligns across 9 bases. No J gene was available from TCRdb, and it was assigned here by a germline match of the DNA. The germline V gene has CDR1 TSWWSYY and CDR2 QGS. The CDR3 totals 24 residues. Trimming removed 3 bases from V and 0 bases from J; junction bases left unmatched: 29.

This clone has only a few counts. TCRdb has a much larger clone's protein, which differs at residue 5 from the translation of this DNA, likely because of a read error; what is shown is the protein translated from the DNA. Called V gene: TRDV1; the J gene was not called; the tabulated D call, TRDD3, remains unverified against the DNA. Germline loops: CDR1 TSWWSYY, CDR2 QGS. The CDR3 extends over 20 amino acids. CDR3: CALGNLSRGRLWTGGCRLIF. The CDR3 DNA reads as TGTGCTCTTGGGAACCTAAGTAGGGGGCGTTTATGGACTGGGGGATGTAGGCTCATCTTT.

This clone was detected only a few times. TCRdb lists the protein of a much larger clone for this DNA, which differs at residue 12, so this is likely a read error; the protein given here is translated from the DNA itself. The V gene is TRAV38-2/DV8, the J gene TRDJ1, with 9 bases identical to TRDD3. The J gene is absent in TCRdb and was assigned here via DNA matching to germline. The CDR3 has 17 amino acids. The V and J ends lost 0 bases and 9 bases, in that order; junction bases with no gene match: 15. The germline CDR1 and CDR2 sequences are TSESDYY and QEAYKQQN. The CDR3 nucleotides read TGTGCTTATAGGAGCGCGGGACCGTACTGGGGGACGGACGAACTCATCTTT. Protein sequence: CAYRSAGPYWGTDELIF.

This clone was recorded many times. A far larger clone is off by one base, so a read error is likely. Other nucleotide sequences from this sample produce the same CDR3. This chain uses TRDV1 with TRDJ1; 7 positions agree with TRDD3. This CDR3 comprises 22 residues. Germline CDR1 is TSWWSYY and CDR2 is QGS. Trimming at V came to 0 bases and at J to 5 bases, leaving 27 bases not matched to a gene. CDR3 DNA: TGTGCTCTTGGGGAACTAAAAGCCCATCTACTTAGACTGGGGTTGCTAAGAGATAAACTCATCTTT. This codes for CALGELKAHLLRLGLLRDKLIF.

In the case of this clone: For this DNA, TCRdb reports the protein of a much larger clone, which diverges at residue 3, most likely from a read error; the protein presented here is translated directly from the DNA. The chain is built from TRDV2 and TRDJ3, with 9 positions matching TRDD3. No J gene is reported in TCRdb; it was inferred here by comparing the DNA with germline. In germline, CDR1 is GEAIGNYY, CDR2 EKD. The CDR3 extends over 17 amino acids. CDR3 sequence: CARDSTGGSWDTRQMFF. In DNA, the CDR3 is TGTGCCCGTGACTCTACTGGGGGATCCTGGGACACCCGACAGATGTTTTTC.

The sample holds a few counts of this clone. This is likely an artifact of a read error, given a far larger clone one base away. Other nucleotide sequences from this sample produce the same CDR3. The V call is TRDV1, the J call TRDJ1, with D unclear. V was cut by 3 bases and J by 1 base, with 21 bases left in between. The germline gives CDR1 TSWWSYY, CDR2 QGS. The CDR3 is 18 residues long. The CDR3 DNA sequence: TGTGCTCTTGGGGAGACAAGTCTGGCCGCTACCCTCACCGATAAACTCATCTTT. Protein product: CALGETSLAATLTDKLIF.

A note on this clone: This likely reflects a read error, since a far larger clone is one base away. Other DNA sequences of this sample code for an identical CDR3. The rearrangement links TRDV3 to TRDJ1, with 13 nucleotides matching TRDD3. Germline matching of the DNA provided the J gene here, since TCRdb leaves it blank. The germline V gene has CDR1 TVYSNPD and CDR2 GDNSRS (reference sequence). This CDR3 contains 16 residues. The CDR3 coding sequence is TGCGCCTTAGATCCTACGACTGGGGGATACGACGATAAACTCATCTTT. The encoded protein is CALDPTTGGYDDKLIF.

This clone was recorded at least ten times. J is TRDJ1 and V is TRDV3; 9 bases map to TRDD3. The CDR3 has 15 amino acids. The V gene end was trimmed by 1 base and the J gene end by 4 bases; junction bases not matched to a gene: 10. Germline assignment: CDR1 TVYSNPD and CDR2 GDNSRS (reference sequence). DNA of the CDR3: TGTGCCTTTATCGTTTGGGGGATATTCAACGATAAACTCATCTTT. This sequence encodes CAFIVWGIFNDKLIF.

In this sample, this clone turned up a few times. It differs at one base from a far larger clone, so likely a read error. Distinct nucleotide sequences in the sample also encode this CDR3. The chain combines TRDV3 with TRDJ1; D may be TRDD3 (6 bases). Here the J gene was assigned by germline matching of the DNA, as TCRdb has none. The CDR3 loop spans 20 amino acids. The V end lost 2 bases, the J end lost 0 bases, and 31 bases lay between the germline ends. Per germline, CDR1 TVYSNPD and CDR2 GDNSRS (reference sequence). The CDR3 here is CAFPQLRIGGPRKYTDKLIF. The CDR3 DNA is TGTGCCTTTCCACAGCTACGCATTGGGGGTCCACGAAAGTACACCGATAAACTCATCTTT. Full variable domain (outside the CDR3, taken from reference TRDV3 and TRDJ1): CDKVTQSSPDQTVASGSEVVLLCTYDTVYSNPDLFWYRIRPDYSFQFVFYGDNSRSEGADFTQGRFSVKHILTQKAFHLVISPVRTEDSATYYCAFPQLRIGGPRKYTDKLIFGKGTRVTVEP.

This clone was counted many times. A far larger clone is off by one base, so a read error is likely. The identical CDR3 is also encoded by other nucleotide sequences in the sample. V gene TRDV2 was called; the J gene was not; the table's D call TRDD3 went unverified against the DNA. The CDR3 runs 17 residues. CDR1 and CDR2 from the germline V gene are GEAIGNYY and EKD. The CDR3 region is CACEGLGDTEYTDKLIF. CDR3 bases: TGTGCCTGTGAAGGACTGGGGGATACGGAGTACACCGATAAACTCATCTTC.

A V gene of TRDV1 was called, but no J gene was assigned; TRDD3 was called by the table and not checked on the DNA. Germline loops: CDR1 TSWWSYY, CDR2 QGS. The length of the CDR3 is 24 residues. The CDR3 sequence: CALGEAVGTVKNKYWGIRTDKIIF. Written as DNA, the CDR3 is TGTGCTCTTGGGGAAGCGGTAGGAACGGTCAAAAATAAGTACTGGGGGATACGAACAGATAAAATAATCTTT.

This clone has a handful of counts. A read error is likely here: a far larger clone is one base away. At the DNA level, this CDR3 is encoded by other sequences in the same sample as well. The rearrangement links TRDV1 to TRDJ1; 11 positions match TRDD3. Germline CDR1 is TSWWSYY and CDR2 is QGS. Losses at the gene ends were 2 bases for V and 4 bases for J; bases not matched to a gene: 24. CDR3 length equals 22 residues. In DNA form, the CDR3 reads TGTGCTCTTGGGGAAACGAGAATTCCTACGTGGGCTGGGGGATACCGGGACGATAAACTCATCTTT. Its protein product is CALGETRIPTWAGGYRDDKLIF.

Remarks on this clone: This likely reflects a read error, since a far larger clone is one base away. The sample holds other DNA sequences that translate to the same CDR3. This rearrangement joins TRDV1 to TRDJ1, with 13 bases lining up with TRDD3. Germline assignment: CDR1 TSWWSYY and CDR2 QGS. V lost 6 bases, J lost 0 bases, and 19 bases stayed unmatched. This CDR3 spans 21 amino acids. Here the CDR3 reads CALGEGQLSVLGDTYTDKLIF. CDR3 nucleotide sequence: TGTGCTCTTGGAGAAGGTCAACTATCCGTACTGGGGGATACGTACACCGATAAACTCATCTTT.

This clone turned up a few times. TCRdb's protein for this DNA is that of a much larger clone and differs from the translation at residue 4, likely a read error; the protein shown is the DNA translation. The V call is TRDV1, the J call TRDJ1, with 11 positions matching TRDD3. Germline V gene data show CDR1 as TSWWSYY and CDR2 as QGS. This CDR3 region has 20 residues. V was pared by 8 bases and J by 4 bases, with 24 bases of the junction left unmatched. As DNA, the CDR3 is TGTGCTCTTAGGGGAGCCTTCCTGGGGGATACAACGAGGCGGGTCGATAAACTCATCTTT. The encoded protein is CALRGAFLGDTTRRVDKLIF.

This clone appeared many times. V and J are TRDV1 and TRDJ1; 10 nucleotides agree with TRDD3. Germline lookup yields CDR1 TSWWSYY and CDR2 QGS. The CDR3 consists of 23 residues. V was clipped by 1 base and J by 3 bases; unmatched bases: 26. CDR3: CALGERGGPFLEIWGIASDKLIF. The CDR3 DNA reads TGTGCTCTTGGGGAACGGGGAGGTCCCTTCCTGGAGATCTGGGGGATAGCCTCCGATAAACTCATCTTT.

Remarks on this clone: TCRdb has a much larger clone's protein, which differs at residue 3 from the translation of this DNA, likely because of a read error; what is shown is the protein translated from the DNA. The CDR3 sequence is CASRSFYFPWGYLYTDKLIF. CDR3 DNA sequence: TGTGCTTCTAGGAGCTTCTACTTCCCCTGGGGATACTTGTACACCGATAAACTCATCTTT. V usage is TRAV38-2/DV8 and J usage is TRDJ1; 8 bases fit TRDD3. The J gene was not available in TCRdb and was assigned here by matching the DNA to germline segments. In germline, CDR1 is TSESDYY, CDR2 QEAYKQQN. This CDR3 comprises 20 residues.

This clone was picked up a small number of times. Translating this DNA gives a protein that differs at residue 11 from the TCRdb one, which belongs to a much larger clone; a read error is likely, and the protein shown is this translation. The chain is built from TRDV1 and TRDJ1; 11 positions agree with TRDD3. The CDR3 consists of 22 residues. Germline assignment: CDR1 TSWWSYY and CDR2 QGS. V lost 0 bases and J lost 1; bases outside the gene matches: 19. The DNA of the CDR3 is TGTGCTCTTGGGGAACTAGATGTCCTACGGAGCTGGGGGATACACGGCACCGATAAACTCATCTTT. Amino acid sequence: CALGELDVLRSWGIHGTDKLIF.

This clone has just a few counts. TCRdb lists the protein of a much larger clone for this DNA, which differs at residue 11, so this is likely a read error; the protein given here is translated from the DNA itself. V gene TRAV38-2/DV8 combines with J gene TRDJ1, with no clear D. As TCRdb names no J gene, one was assigned here on the basis of a DNA match to germline. Germline values: CDR1 TSESDYY, CDR2 QEAYKQQN. The CDR3 runs to 14 residues. Trimming left V 1 base short and J 10 bases short, with 17 bases between. Here the CDR3 DNA reads TGTGCTTATAGGAGCCCGTATCTCAGGACGAGACTCATCTTT. Protein product: CAYRSPYLRTRLIF.

This clone came up a few times. The protein that TCRdb holds for this DNA derives from a much larger clone and differs from the translated DNA at residue 17, which likely indicates a read error; the protein shown here is translated from the DNA. This chain links TRDV2 with TRDJ1, with 7 positions matching TRDD3. Assignment of the J gene here rests on matching the DNA to germline, because TCRdb gives none. CDR3 length: 21 residues. The V gene's germline CDR1 is GEAIGNYY and CDR2 EKD. The CDR3 nucleotides are TGTGCCTGTGACCGCTTAAGGTTTACTGGGGACCCCATAGCGTACACCGAGAAACTCATCTTT. Amino acids: CACDRLRFTGDPIAYTEKLIF.